A selection of T cell receptor beta chains follows, all from one sample in a study of post-analysis software for immune sequencing data. TCRdb re-analysed the PCR reads in MiXCR, keeping a single row per CDR3 protein. The sample carries hundreds of thousands of distinct CDR3 sequences, about 60% recorded once. The specimen sequenced was blood. These receptors came from a girl aged 2-15 years with multiple sclerosis. The CDR3 runs from the conserved cysteine through the conserved F or W. D genes are given only for firm matches. Size tells how often a clone was seen (once, few, many) or the class of an expanded clone, and some rows leave it out.

TGCGCCAGCAGCCCGGGGGACAGCCAAAACATTCAGTACTTC | CASSPGDSQNIQYF | few | TRBJ2-4 | TRBV5-1 | -
TGTGCTAGCAGCTTAGGCGAGAGCGTTGAGACCCAGTACTTC | CASSLGESVETQYF | - | TRBJ2-5 | TRBV7-7 | -
TGTGCCAGCAGTTACTGGACTAGCGGGAGCATTCAGTACTTC | CASSYWTSGSIQYF | few | TRBJ2-4 | TRBV6-2/TRBV6-3 | TRBD2
TGCGCCGGAAAGGGACTAGATCGAGGTGAGCAGTTCTTC | CAGKGLDRGEQFF | - | TRBJ2-1 | TRBV4-1 | TRBD2
TGTGCCAGCAGCCCCGACAGAGAGCAGTTCTTC | CASSPDREQFF | - | TRBJ2-1 | TRBV7-2 | -
TGTGCCAGCAGCTTTGCAGGGTCCACAGATACGCAGTATTTT | CASSFAGSTDTQYF | many | TRBJ2-3 | TRBV7-2 | -
TGTGCCAGCAGCTCACCACTAGGACCGACTAGCACAGATACGCAGTATTTT | CASSSPLGPTSTDTQYF | - | TRBJ2-3 | TRBV7-6 | -
TGTGCCAGCAGCCCCGGGACAGGAGAGCAGTTCTTC | CASSPGTGEQFF | - | TRBJ2-1 | TRBV7-2 | TRBD1
TGCAGTGCTGGACCCCGAGGACCCTTGAACACTGAAGCTTTCTTT | CSAGPRGPLNTEAFF | - | TRBJ1-1 | TRBV20-1 | -
TGTGCCAGCAGCTTAGCGCGATGGGACGAGCAGTACTTC | CASSLARWDEQYF | few | TRBJ2-7 | TRBV7-9 | -
TGTGCCACCAGTGATTCAACGACAGGGGGCGCGGATGGCTACACCTTC | CATSDSTTGGADGYTF | - | TRBJ1-2 | TRBV24-1 | TRBD1
TGTGCCTGGAGTACAGGGGGCTCCTACGAGCAGTACTTC | CAWSTGGSYEQYF | - | TRBJ2-7 | TRBV30 | TRBD1
TGTGCCAGCAGCCCTCTAGCGGGAGAATTCGAAAATGAGCAGTTCTTC | CASSPLAGEFENEQFF | - | TRBJ2-1 | TRBV6-6 | TRBD2
TGCAGTGCTATTAACAGGGGCGGCAATGAGCAGTTCTTC | CSAINRGGNEQFF | once | TRBJ2-1 | TRBV20-1 | TRBD1
TGTGCCAGCAGGCTGACTAGCGGCACAGATACGCAGTATTTT | CASRLTSGTDTQYF | - | TRBJ2-3 | TRBV2 | TRBD2
TGTGCCAGCAGTGATGATGTCGGGCAGGGGTTAGATACGCAGTATTTT | CASSDDVGQGLDTQYF | few | TRBJ2-3 | TRBV25-1 | -
TGCAGTGCTATTGAGGGACTAGCGGGGGGTCTTGTATATGAGCAGTTCTTC | CSAIEGLAGGLVYEQFF | few | TRBJ2-1 | TRBV20-1 | TRBD2
TGTGCCAGCAGCGTAGGGGCTAGCGGGTTTTACGAGCAGTACTTC | CASSVGASGFYEQYF | - | TRBJ2-7 | TRBV9 | TRBD2
TGCGCCAGCTCCCCCGGGGTAGACTCTGGGGCCAACGTCCTGACTTTC | CASSPGVDSGANVLTF | - | TRBJ2-6 | TRBV5-1 | -
TGCGCCAGCAGCTTGGATTCCTTTATGAACACTGAAGCTTTCTTT | CASSLDSFMNTEAFF | few | TRBJ1-1 | TRBV5-1 | -
TGCAGTGCTTTAACAGGGGGCATGAACACTGAAGCTTTCTTT | CSALTGGMNTEAFF | - | TRBJ1-1 | TRBV20-1 | TRBD1
TGTGCCAGCAGTCCGTTGGACAGGGTCCCTGGGGCCAACGTCCTGACTTTC | CASSPLDRVPGANVLTF | - | TRBJ2-6 | TRBV27 | TRBD1
TGCGCCAGCAGCCAAGATTACAGCAACTCCTACAATGAGCAGTTCTTC | CASSQDYSNSYNEQFF | - | TRBJ2-1 | TRBV4-3 | -
TGTGCCAGCAGTACAGAGGGAGGCGAGCAGTACTTC | CASSTEGGEQYF | once | TRBJ2-7 | TRBV12-3/TRBV12-4 | -
TGTGCCAGCAGCTATACTGGGGGGGCCCTCCACTTT | CASSYTGGALHF | once | TRBJ1-6 | TRBV6-5 | -
TGTGCCAGCAGCCAAGTTGCGGGGATGAACACTGAAGCTTTCTTT | CASSQVAGMNTEAFF | - | TRBJ1-1 | TRBV4-2 | -
TGTGCCAGCAGCTTTGTAGGGGGCGGCTACACCTTC | CASSFVGGGYTF | few | TRBJ1-2 | TRBV7-9 | TRBD1
TGTGCCAGCAGTAGCGGACAGAAGCAGGAGCAGTTCTTC | CASSSGQKQEQFF | - | TRBJ2-1 | TRBV12-3/TRBV12-4 | -
TGTGCCAGCAGTTTAGGACTAGCGACTTACACCGGGGAGCTGTTTTTT | CASSLGLATYTGELFF | - | TRBJ2-2 | TRBV12-3/TRBV12-4 | TRBD2
TGTGCCAGCAGTTGGGGCCGATATACGCAGTATTTT | CASSWGRYTQYF | - | TRBJ2-3 | TRBV12-3/TRBV12-4 | -
TGCAGCGTTGCTCAGCCTCGTGAGCAGTTCTTC | CSVAQPREQFF | - | TRBJ2-1 | TRBV29-1 | -
TGCAGCGTTCTTGAGGGAACGACCTACAATGAGCAGTTCTTC | CSVLEGTTYNEQFF | few | TRBJ2-1 | TRBV29-1 | -
TGCAGCGGAGGACTAGCGGATACGCAGTATTTT | CSGGLADTQYF | - | TRBJ2-3 | TRBV29-1 | TRBD2
TGTGCCAGCAGCTTAATTCCGGGACAGGGGGCAAGCTATGGCTACACCTTC | CASSLIPGQGASYGYTF | few | TRBJ1-2 | TRBV7-9 | TRBD1
TGTGCCAGCAGCTTAACACAGGGGGCAATGGCTTTCTTT | CASSLTQGAMAFF | - | TRBJ1-1 | TRBV7-3 | TRBD1
TGCGCCAGCAGCTTGGGACCGGGACAGCCTAATTCACCCCTCCACTTT | CASSLGPGQPNSPLHF | few | TRBJ1-6 | TRBV5-1 | TRBD1
TGTGCCAGCAGTGAAGCCATCGGGCGCCGAGAGACCCAGTACTTC | CASSEAIGRRETQYF | - | TRBJ2-5 | TRBV6-1 | -
TGTGCCGGCAGCCCGGGACTAGCGGGGGGGCAGAATGAGCAGTTCTTC | CAGSPGLAGGQNEQFF | - | TRBJ2-1 | TRBV12-3/TRBV12-4 | TRBD2
TGCGCCAGCAGCTTGGCTGGTAGAGTCTACGAGCAGTACTTC | CASSLAGRVYEQYF | few | TRBJ2-7 | TRBV5-1 | -
TGTGCCAGCAGCTCCCGGTCTACCTACAATGAGCAGTTCTTC | CASSSRSTYNEQFF | - | TRBJ2-1 | TRBV7-2 | -
TGCAGCGCGACACCGGGACAGACCCAAAACTATGGCTACACCTTC | CSATPGQTQNYGYTF | - | TRBJ1-2 | TRBV29-1 | TRBD1
TGCAGTGCTAGACAGGAGAGACTGCAGTACTTC | CSARQERLQYF | - | TRBJ2-7 | TRBV20-1 | -
TGTGCCAGCAGCTTAGTCCAAGCGGGAGACAATGAGCAGTTCTTC | CASSLVQAGDNEQFF | - | TRBJ2-1 | TRBV7-9 | TRBD2
TGCAGCGTTGAGCGTGGGGGGCGATCGGCAGATACGCAGTATTTT | CSVERGGRSADTQYF | few | TRBJ2-3 | TRBV29-1 | -
TGTGCCAGCATTAAACCGGGGCGGGGTGTCCAAGAGACCCAGTACTTC | CASIKPGRGVQETQYF | - | TRBJ2-5 | TRBV7-8 | -
TGTGCCAGCAGCTCCGGGGGACCGCGTGGCTATGGCTACACCTTC | CASSSGGPRGYGYTF | - | TRBJ1-2 | TRBV5-5 | -
TGTGCCAGCAGCTTAGTAACAGGTGAAGATACGCAGTATTTT | CASSLVTGEDTQYF | - | TRBJ2-3 | TRBV7-2 | -
TGTGCCATCACGAGCGAATACAATGAGCAGTTCTTC | CAITSEYNEQFF | - | TRBJ2-1 | TRBV10-3 | -
TGTGCCAGCAGCCCGGCGCGGGGGGGCCTAGAAGATGAGCAGTTCTTC | CASSPARGGLEDEQFF | - | TRBJ2-1 | TRBV27 | TRBD2
TGTGCCAGCAGCTACCTACCCCGGGACTGGCGAGGAGATACGCAGTATTTT | CASSYLPRDWRGDTQYF | few | TRBJ2-3 | TRBV7-3 | -
TGTGCCAGCAGCCCAAATTTTTACAATGAGCAGTTCTTC | CASSPNFYNEQFF | - | TRBJ2-1 | TRBV9 | -
TGTGCCAGCAGCTTAGGTTCCGGGACAGGGGGTGAGCAGTTCTTC | CASSLGSGTGGEQFF | few | TRBJ2-1 | TRBV11-2 | TRBD1